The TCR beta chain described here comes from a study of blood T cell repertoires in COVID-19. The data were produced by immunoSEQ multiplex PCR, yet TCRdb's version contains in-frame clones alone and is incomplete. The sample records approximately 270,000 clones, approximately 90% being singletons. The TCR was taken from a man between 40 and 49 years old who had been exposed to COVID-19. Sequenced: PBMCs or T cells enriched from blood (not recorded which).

The CDR3 region has the DNA TGTGCCACCAGTGATTTGGGGAGGGTCTATGGCTACACCTTC. The encoded protein is CATSDLGRVYGYTF. This chain links TRBV24-1 with TRBJ1-2, with D hard to call. V was shortened by 0 bases and J by 4 bases, with 8 bases between the two germline ends. This CDR3 contains 14 residues. Per germline, CDR1 KGHDR and CDR2 SFDVKD.